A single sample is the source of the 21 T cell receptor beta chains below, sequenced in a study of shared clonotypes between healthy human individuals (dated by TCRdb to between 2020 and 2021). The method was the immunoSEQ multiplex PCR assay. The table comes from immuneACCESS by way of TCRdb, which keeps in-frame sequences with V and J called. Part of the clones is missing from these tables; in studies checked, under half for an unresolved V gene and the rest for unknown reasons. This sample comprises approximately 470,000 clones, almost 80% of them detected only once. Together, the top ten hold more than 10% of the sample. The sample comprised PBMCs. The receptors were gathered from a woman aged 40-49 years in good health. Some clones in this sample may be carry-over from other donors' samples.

The CDR3 DNA is TGTGCCAGCAGCTTAACCGGGACAGGGTGGCATACGCAGTATTTT. It yields the protein CASSLTGTGWHTQYF. The V and J genes are TRBV7-9 and TRBJ2-3; 9 nucleotides align to TRBD1. The V segment lost 2 bases and the J segment 7 bases; nucleotides outside the gene matches: 7. The CDR3 has 15 amino acids. Germline V gene lookup returns CDR1 SEHNR and CDR2 FQNEAQ (reference sequence).

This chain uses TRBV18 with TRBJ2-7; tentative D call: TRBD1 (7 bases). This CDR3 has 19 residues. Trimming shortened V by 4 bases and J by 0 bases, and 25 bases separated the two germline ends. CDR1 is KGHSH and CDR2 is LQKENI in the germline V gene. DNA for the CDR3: TGTGCCAGCTCACAAAACGGAGGAGGGGGCGCGCCCCTCTCCTACGAGCAGTACTTC. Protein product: CASSQNGGGGAPLSYEQYF.

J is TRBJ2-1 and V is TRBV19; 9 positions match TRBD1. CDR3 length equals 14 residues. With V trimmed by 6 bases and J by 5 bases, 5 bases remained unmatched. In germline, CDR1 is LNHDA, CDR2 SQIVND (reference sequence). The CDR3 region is CASRPGTGNNEQFF. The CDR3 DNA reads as TGTGCCAGTAGACCCGGGACAGGGAACAATGAGCAGTTCTTC.

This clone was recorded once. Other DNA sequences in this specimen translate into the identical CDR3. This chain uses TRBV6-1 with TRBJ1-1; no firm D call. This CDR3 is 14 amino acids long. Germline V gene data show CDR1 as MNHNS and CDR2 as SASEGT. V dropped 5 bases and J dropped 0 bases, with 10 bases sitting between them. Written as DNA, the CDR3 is TGTGCCAGCAGTCCTCGGGATCTGAACACTGAAGCTTTCTTT. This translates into CASSPRDLNTEAFF.

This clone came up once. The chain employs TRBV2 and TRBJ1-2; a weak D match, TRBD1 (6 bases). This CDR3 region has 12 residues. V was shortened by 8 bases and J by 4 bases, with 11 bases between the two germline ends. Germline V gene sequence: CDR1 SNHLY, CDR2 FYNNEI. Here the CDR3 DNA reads TGTGCCAGCTACGGACAGACCTATGGCTACACCTTC. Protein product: CASYGQTYGYTF.

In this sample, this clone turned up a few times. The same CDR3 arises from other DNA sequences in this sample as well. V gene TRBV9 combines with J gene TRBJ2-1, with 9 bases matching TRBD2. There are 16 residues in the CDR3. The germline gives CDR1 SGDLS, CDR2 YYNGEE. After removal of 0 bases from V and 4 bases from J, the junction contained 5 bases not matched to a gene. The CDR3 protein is CASSVVLAGPYNEQFF. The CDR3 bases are TGTGCCAGCAGCGTAGTCCTAGCGGGACCATACAATGAGCAGTTCTTC.

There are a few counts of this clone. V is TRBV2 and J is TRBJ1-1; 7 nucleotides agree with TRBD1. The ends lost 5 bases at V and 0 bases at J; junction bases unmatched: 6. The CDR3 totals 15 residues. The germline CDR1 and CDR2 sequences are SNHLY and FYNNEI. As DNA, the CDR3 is TGTGCCAGCAGTCGGGAGGGGGCTATGAACACTGAAGCTTTCTTT. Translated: CASSREGAMNTEAFF.

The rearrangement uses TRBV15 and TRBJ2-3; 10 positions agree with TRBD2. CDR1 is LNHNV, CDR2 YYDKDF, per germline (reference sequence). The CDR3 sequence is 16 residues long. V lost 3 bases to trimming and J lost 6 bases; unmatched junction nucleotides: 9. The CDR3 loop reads CATSRGPSGSRDTQYF. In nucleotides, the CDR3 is TGTGCCACCAGCAGGGGACCTAGCGGGAGTAGGGATACGCAGTATTTT.

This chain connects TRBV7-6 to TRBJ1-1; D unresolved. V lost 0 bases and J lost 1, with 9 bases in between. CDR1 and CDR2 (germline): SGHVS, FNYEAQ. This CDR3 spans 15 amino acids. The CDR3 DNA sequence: TGTGCCAGCAGCTTAGCGGTAGGTAGGAACACTGAAGCTTTCTTT. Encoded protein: CASSLAVGRNTEAFF.

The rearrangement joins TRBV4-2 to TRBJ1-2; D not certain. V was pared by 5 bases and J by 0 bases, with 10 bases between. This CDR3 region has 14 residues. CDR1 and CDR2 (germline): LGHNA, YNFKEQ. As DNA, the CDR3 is TGTGCCAGCAGCTTAGCCGTGGCTAACTATGGCTACACCTTC. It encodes CASSLAVANYGYTF.

The CDR3 here is CASSERGAETEAFF. CDR3 nucleotides: TGTGCCAGCAGTGAACGGGGGGCCGAGACTGAAGCTTTCTTT. The chain carries TRBV6-1 and TRBJ1-1, with D possibly being TRBD1 (6 bases). The germline V gene has CDR1 MNHNS and CDR2 SASEGT. Deletions cut 2 bases from V and 5 bases from J, with 12 bases between. This CDR3 region has 14 residues.

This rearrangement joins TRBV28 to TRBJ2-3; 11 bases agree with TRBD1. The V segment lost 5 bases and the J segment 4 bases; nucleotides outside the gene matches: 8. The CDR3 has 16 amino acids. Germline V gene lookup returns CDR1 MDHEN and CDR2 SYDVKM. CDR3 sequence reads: CASSEAGQGDSDTQYF. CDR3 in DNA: TGTGCCAGCAGTGAAGCGGGACAGGGGGACTCAGATACGCAGTATTTT.

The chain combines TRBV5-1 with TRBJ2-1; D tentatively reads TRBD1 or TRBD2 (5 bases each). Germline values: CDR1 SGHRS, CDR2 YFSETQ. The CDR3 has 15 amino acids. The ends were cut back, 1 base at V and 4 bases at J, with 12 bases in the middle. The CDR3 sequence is CASSLSEGSYNEQFF. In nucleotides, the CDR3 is TGCGCCAGCAGCTTGTCTGAGGGGTCTTACAATGAGCAGTTCTTC.

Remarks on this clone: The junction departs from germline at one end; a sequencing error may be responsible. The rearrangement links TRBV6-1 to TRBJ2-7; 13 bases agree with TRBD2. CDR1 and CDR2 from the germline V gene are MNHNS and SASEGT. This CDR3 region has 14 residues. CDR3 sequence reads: CAISETSGRYEQYF. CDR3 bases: TGTGCCATCAGTGAGACTAGCGGGAGGTACGAGCAGTACTTC.

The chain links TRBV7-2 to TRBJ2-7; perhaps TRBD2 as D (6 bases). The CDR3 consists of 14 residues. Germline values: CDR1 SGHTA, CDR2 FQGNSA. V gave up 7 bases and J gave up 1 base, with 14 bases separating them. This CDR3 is CASTKDYSSYEQYF. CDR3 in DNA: TGTGCCAGCACCAAGGACTACTCGTCCTACGAGCAGTACTTC.

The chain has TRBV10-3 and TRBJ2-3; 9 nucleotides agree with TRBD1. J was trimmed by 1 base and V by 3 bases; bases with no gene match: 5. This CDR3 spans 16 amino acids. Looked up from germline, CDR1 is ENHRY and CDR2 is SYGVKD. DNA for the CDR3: TGTGCCATCAGTGAACAGGGGGCGGTGGGCACAGATACGCAGTATTTT. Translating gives CAISEQGAVGTDTQYF.

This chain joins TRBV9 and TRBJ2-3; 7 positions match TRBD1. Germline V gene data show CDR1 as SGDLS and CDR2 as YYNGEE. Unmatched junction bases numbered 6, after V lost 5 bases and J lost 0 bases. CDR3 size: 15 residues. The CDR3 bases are TGTGCCAGCAGTACCGGGACAGCTAGCACAGATACGCAGTATTTT. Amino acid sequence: CASSTGTASTDTQYF.

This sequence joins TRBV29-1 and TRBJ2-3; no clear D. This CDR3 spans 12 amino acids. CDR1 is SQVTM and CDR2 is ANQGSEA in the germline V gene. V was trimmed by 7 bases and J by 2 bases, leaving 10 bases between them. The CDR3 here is CSAPESTDTQYF. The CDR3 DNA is TGCAGCGCACCGGAGTCCACAGATACGCAGTATTTT.

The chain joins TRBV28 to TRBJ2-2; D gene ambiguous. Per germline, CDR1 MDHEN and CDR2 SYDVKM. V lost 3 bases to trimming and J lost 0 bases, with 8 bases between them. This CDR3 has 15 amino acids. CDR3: CASSLWLANTGELFF. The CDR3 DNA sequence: TGTGCCAGCAGTTTGTGGCTAGCGAACACCGGGGAGCTGTTTTTT.

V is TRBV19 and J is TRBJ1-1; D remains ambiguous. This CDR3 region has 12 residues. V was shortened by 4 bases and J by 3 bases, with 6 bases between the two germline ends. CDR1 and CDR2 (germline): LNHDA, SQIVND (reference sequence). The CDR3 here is CASSSGYTEAFF. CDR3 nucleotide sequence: TGTGCCAGTAGTAGTGGTTACACTGAAGCTTTCTTT.

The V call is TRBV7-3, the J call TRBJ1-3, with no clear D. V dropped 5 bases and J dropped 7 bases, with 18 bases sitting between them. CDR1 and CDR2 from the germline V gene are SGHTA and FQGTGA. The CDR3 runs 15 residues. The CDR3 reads CASSRDTGRGNTIYF. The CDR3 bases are TGTGCCAGCAGCCGTGACACGGGCCGAGGGAACACCATATATTTT.